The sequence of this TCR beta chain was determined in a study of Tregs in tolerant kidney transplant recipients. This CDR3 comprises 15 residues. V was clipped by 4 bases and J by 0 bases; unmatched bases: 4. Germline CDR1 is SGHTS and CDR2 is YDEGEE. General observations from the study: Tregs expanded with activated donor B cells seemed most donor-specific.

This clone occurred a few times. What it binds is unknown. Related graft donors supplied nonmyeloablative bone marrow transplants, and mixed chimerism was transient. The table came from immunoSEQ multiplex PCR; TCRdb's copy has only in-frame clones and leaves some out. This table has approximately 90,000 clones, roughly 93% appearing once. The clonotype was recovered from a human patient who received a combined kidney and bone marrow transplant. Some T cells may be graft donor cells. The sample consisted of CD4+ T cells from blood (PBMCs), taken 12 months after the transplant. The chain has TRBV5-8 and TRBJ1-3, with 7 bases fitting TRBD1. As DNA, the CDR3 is TGTGCCAGCAGCACAGACAGGGACTCTGGAAACACCATATATTTT. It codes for CASSTDRDSGNTIYF.